This passage covers 11 T cell receptor beta chains from one sample sequenced in a study of T-cell memory formation after mild COVID-19. Via MiXCR, TCRdb re-called the 5' RACE reads, giving one row per CDR3 protein. The sample has under 300,000 distinct CDR3 sequences; roughly 10% are singletons. The sample consisted of PBMCs or a T cell subset sorted from them (not recorded which). All receptors come from a young man who had mild COVID-19 (a few samples of this study predate the infection). Cell type and time point are not known.

This sequence joins TRBV6-5 and TRBJ1-1; D ambiguous. With 5 bases removed from V and 2 bases from J, the gap between germline ends came to 9 bases. Germline assignment: CDR1 MNHEY and CDR2 SVGAGI. The CDR3 has 13 amino acids. The CDR3 loop is CASSHRPNTEAFF. DNA for the CDR3: TGTGCCAGCAGTCACCGACCTAACACTGAAGCTTTCTTT.

Here the CDR3 reads CASSGRRLEGYTF. The CDR3 DNA sequence: TGTGCCAGCAGCGGCCGCCGCCTAGAAGGCTACACCTTC. The rearrangement uses TRBV7-9 and TRBJ1-2; D call uncertain. From germline, CDR1 is SEHNR and CDR2 FQNEAQ (reference sequence). The length of the CDR3 is 13 residues. The ends were cut back, 5 bases at V and 8 bases at J, with 15 bases in the middle.

In DNA, the CDR3 is TGTGCCAGCAGCTCGCTAGCGACCACAGATACGCAGTATTTT. Amino acid sequence: CASSSLATTDTQYF. This chain joins TRBV7-9 and TRBJ2-3, with D possibly being TRBD2 (6 bases). The V gene's germline CDR1 is SEHNR and CDR2 FQNEAQ (reference sequence). The CDR3 has 14 residues. V was pared by 4 bases and J by 2 bases, with 10 bases between.

The rearrangement uses TRBV20-1 and TRBJ2-7, with D tentatively TRBD1 (7 bases). Trimming stripped 4 bases from V and 0 bases from J, with 16 bases between. Germline V gene data show CDR1 as DFQATT and CDR2 as SNEGSKA (reference sequence). This CDR3 is built from 15 residues. The DNA for the CDR3 is TGCAGTGCTACCCGAGGGGGGACAGCCTCCTACGAGCAGTACTTC. Protein sequence: CSATRGGTASYEQYF.

J is TRBJ1-2 and V is TRBV24-1, with 9 bases aligning to TRBD1. The CDR3 is made up of 14 amino acids. V lost 7 bases, J lost 3 bases, and 5 bases stayed unmatched. Per germline, CDR1 KGHDR and CDR2 SFDVKD. In nucleotides, the CDR3 is TGTGCCACCAGCCCTGGGGACAGGGACTATGGCTACACCTTC. It translates to CATSPGDRDYGYTF.

This clonotype has only a few counts. This sequence joins TRBV5-1 and TRBJ2-7, with 9 bases that match TRBD1. V dropped 1 base and J dropped 1; count of bases not matched to a gene: 3. The germline gives CDR1 SGHRS, CDR2 YFSETQ. The CDR3 spans 15 residues. The CDR3 DNA reads as TGCGCCAGCAGCTTGTTGGGACAGGGATCCTACGAGCAGTACTTC. Translation: CASSLLGQGSYEQYF.

In this sample, this clonotype turned up a few times. The rearrangement links TRBV12-3 or TRBV12-4 to TRBJ2-5, with 7 nucleotides matching TRBD1. V gave up 5 bases and J gave up 5 bases; unmatched junction bases: 2. There are 12 residues in the CDR3. This CDR3 reads CASSGRGETQYF. In DNA, the CDR3 is TGTGCCAGCAGTGGCAGGGGGGAGACCCAGTACTTC.

This clonotype appeared a few times. This chain links TRBV7-2 with TRBJ2-3; TRBD1 might be the D (6 bases). V lost 2 bases and J 0 bases, leaving 9 bases between the germline ends. The CDR3 runs 15 residues. Germline V lookup: CDR1 SGHTA, CDR2 FQGNSA. CDR3 loop: CASSLMRGSTDTQYF. The CDR3 DNA reads as TGTGCCAGCAGCTTAATGAGGGGGAGCACAGATACGCAGTATTTT.

This chain links TRBV9 with TRBJ1-3, with unresolved D. The CDR3 covers 16 residues. CDR1 and CDR2 from the germline V gene are SGDLS and YYNGEE. The ends were cut back, 0 bases at V and 0 bases at J, with 10 bases in the middle. The CDR3 DNA reads TGTGCCAGCAGCGTAGAAGGACTGATCTCTGGAAACACCATATATTTT. Translation gives CASSVEGLISGNTIYF.

The chain carries TRBV20-1 and TRBJ1-2; D remains unclear. There are 13 residues in the CDR3. Germline V CDR1 and CDR2: DFQATT, SNEGSKA (reference sequence). Trimming shortened V by 0 bases and J by 4 bases, and 9 bases separated the two germline ends. CDR3 DNA: TGCAGTGCTAGAGATCGGGTGGGCTATGGCTACACCTTC. Its translation: CSARDRVGYGYTF.

The V and J genes are TRBV6-5 and TRBJ1-1; D uncertain. Per the germline V gene, CDR1 is MNHEY and CDR2 is SVGAGI. This CDR3 has 12 residues. Between the trimmed V and J ends, which lost 7 bases and 4 bases, there was a span of 10 bases. CDR3 residues: CASISLSTEAFF. The CDR3 DNA sequence: TGTGCCAGCATTTCATTGAGCACTGAAGCTTTCTTT.